Below, 17 T cell receptor beta chains from the same sample are listed, as sequenced in a study of T cells in localized non-small cell lung cancer. The table came from immunoSEQ multiplex PCR; TCRdb's copy has only in-frame clones and leaves some out. Of fewer than 30,000 clones listed, 80% to 85% are singletons. This specimen consisted of peripheral blood mononuclear cells, obtained before any cancer treatment. These receptors originate from a man aged 35 to 70 with stage III lung adenocarcinoma.

The chain combines TRBV6-1 with TRBJ1-1; TRBD1 aligns across 10 bases. From germline, CDR1 is MNHNS and CDR2 SASEGT. This CDR3 is 15 amino acids long. J gave up 6 bases and V 7 bases, and 11 bases lay outside the gene matches. The CDR3 spells CASIKSGQGFPEAFF. As DNA, the CDR3 is TGTGCCAGCATCAAGTCGGGACAGGGGTTTCCTGAAGCTTTCTTT.

This clone occurred a few times. The chain joins TRBV6-6 to TRBJ2-3, with 7 nucleotides matching TRBD2. Germline V gives CDR1 MNHNY, CDR2 SVGAGI (reference sequence). The length of the CDR3 is 16 residues. V trimming: 6 bases; J trimming: 0 bases; junction bases outside the gene matches: 9. The CDR3, as DNA: TGTGCCAGCAGCACCGAAACTAGCGAAAGCACAGATACGCAGTATTTT. This sequence encodes CASSTETSESTDTQYF.

This chain joins TRBV28 and TRBJ1-2; D is undetermined. Germline CDR1 MDHEN, CDR2 SYDVKM. The CDR3 runs 13 residues. The V end was cut by 6 bases, the J end by 3 bases, with 11 bases between. The CDR3 DNA sequence: TGTGCCAGCAGACCTTCAGCGGACTATGGCTACACCTTC. Protein product: CASRPSADYGYTF.

The chain combines TRBV6-1 with TRBJ2-3, with a tentative D call TRBD1 (6 bases). The CDR3 totals 12 residues. Per the germline V gene, CDR1 is MNHNS and CDR2 is SASEGT. The ends were cut back, 6 bases at V and 9 bases at J, with 13 bases in the middle. The DNA of the CDR3 is TGTGCCAGCAGCCTATCTAGGGGGACGCAGTATTTT. Amino acids: CASSLSRGTQYF.

V usage is TRBV28 and J usage is TRBJ2-2; the D is unclear. The germline V and J ends were trimmed by 7 bases and 9 bases, with 15 bases remaining between them. Per germline, CDR1 MDHEN and CDR2 SYDVKM. This CDR3 has 13 amino acids. The CDR3 spells CASKPGVPRELFF. The CDR3 bases are TGTGCCAGCAAGCCAGGCGTACCTCGGGAGCTGTTTTTT.

The chain carries TRBV11-2 and TRBJ2-1, with a weak D call TRBD1 (6 bases). CDR1 and CDR2 (germline): SGHAT, FQNNGV. The CDR3 is made up of 17 amino acids. The V end lost 2 bases, the J end lost 5 bases, and 19 bases lay between the germline ends. CDR3: CASSLYEGLGQDNEQFF. The CDR3 DNA follows: TGTGCCAGCAGCTTATATGAGGGTTTGGGACAAGACAATGAGCAGTTCTTC. Supplemented by reference TRBV11-2 and TRBJ2-1, the full variable domain reads EAGVAQSPRYKIIEKRQSVAFWCNPISGHATLYWYQQILGQGPKLLIQFQNNGVVDDSQLPKDRFSAERLKGVDSTLKIQPAKLEDSAVYLCASSLYEGLGQDNEQFFGPGTRLTVL.

Points on this clone: Compared with germline, one end of the junction differs, possibly owing to a read error. The rearrangement uses TRBV6-1 and TRBJ2-1; perhaps TRBD2 as D (5 bases). CDR1 is MNHNS and CDR2 is SASEGT in the germline V gene. This CDR3 region has 10 residues. The DNA for the CDR3 is TGTGCCAGCTGGACCGCGGGCCCAGTCTTC. It yields the protein CASWTAGPVF.

The chain uses TRBV25-1 and TRBJ2-1; 13 bases align to TRBD2. CDR3 length: 17 residues. Germline V gives CDR1 MGHDK, CDR2 SYGVNS. V was clipped by 6 bases and J by 5 bases; unmatched bases: 10. The CDR3 DNA reads as TGTGCCAGCAGCCGCGGGACTAGCGGGACCTTGCACAATGAGCAGTTCTTC. Translation: CASSRGTSGTLHNEQFF.

The chain uses TRBV19 and TRBJ2-3, with 9 bases fitting TRBD2. The length of the CDR3 is 15 residues. Per germline, CDR1 LNHDA and CDR2 SQIVND (reference sequence). J lost 4 bases, V lost 7 bases, and 9 bases had no gene match. In DNA, the CDR3 is TGTGCCAGTACCCGAGATGTAGCGGGAGCAGATACGCAGTATTTT. Its protein is CASTRDVAGADTQYF.

V gene TRBV5-1 combines with J gene TRBJ2-1; maybe TRBD2 (6 bases). This CDR3 region has 14 residues. CDR1 is SGHRS, CDR2 YFSETQ, per germline. V was trimmed by 3 bases and J by 8 bases, leaving 15 bases between them. In nucleotides, the CDR3 is TGCGCCAGCAGCTCGCGGCGGGGAAGCGATGAGCAGTTCTTC. This translates into CASSSRRGSDEQFF.

This clone was observed a few times. This sequence joins TRBV6-5 and TRBJ1-1, with TRBD1 matching 7 bases. V lost 6 bases and J lost 1; bases outside the gene matches: 5. The CDR3 is made up of 14 amino acids. Germline V gene lookup returns CDR1 MNHEY and CDR2 SVGAGI. CDR3 residues: CASSPTGRNTEAFF. The CDR3 coding sequence is TGTGCCAGCAGCCCGACAGGGAGGAACACTGAAGCTTTCTTT.

The J gene is TRBJ2-2, the V gene TRBV5-1; 8 bases match TRBD1. Germline CDR1 reads SGHRS; CDR2 reads YFSETQ. J was trimmed by 1 base and V by 7 bases; bases with no gene match: 6. This CDR3 has 15 amino acids. The CDR3 DNA follows: TGCGCCAGCCAGCCCGGGACAGGGAACACCGGGGAGCTGTTTTTT. Encoded protein: CASQPGTGNTGELFF.

The chain uses TRBV5-5 and TRBJ2-2; D not resolved. V dropped 4 bases and J dropped 0 bases, with 13 bases sitting between them. CDR1 SGHKS and CDR2 YYEKEE come from the germline V gene (reference sequence). This CDR3 region has 16 residues. CDR3 sequence reads: CASSDSTKTNTGELFF. The CDR3 nucleotides are TGTGCCAGCAGCGATTCCACAAAAACGAACACCGGGGAGCTGTTTTTT.

The V and J genes are TRBV6-6 and TRBJ1-1; no clear D. The CDR3 has 13 amino acids. Germline loops: CDR1 MNHNY, CDR2 SVGAGI (reference sequence). The germline V and J ends were trimmed by 2 bases and 5 bases, with 9 bases remaining between them. The CDR3 region has the DNA TGTGCCAGCAGTTACGGTTCGTCGACTGAAGCTTTCTTT. Translating it yields CASSYGSSTEAFF.

The J gene is TRBJ1-2, the V gene TRBV30, with a possible D match to TRBD1 (6 bases). The CDR3 is made up of 12 amino acids. V lost 5 bases and J 4 bases, leaving 11 bases between the germline ends. Germline CDR1 and CDR2: GTSNPN and SVGIG (reference sequence). The CDR3: CAWGAQGYGYTF. DNA of the CDR3: TGTGCCTGGGGGGCACAGGGCTATGGCTACACCTTC. Full variable domain (outside the CDR3, taken from reference TRBV30 and TRBJ1-2): SQTIHQWPATLVQPVGSPLSLECTVEGTSNPNLYWYRQAAGRGLQLLFYSVGIGQISSEVPQNLSASRPQDRQFILSSKKLLLSDSGFYLCAWGAQGYGYTFGSGTRLTVV.

V gene TRBV28 combines with J gene TRBJ1-2, with D possibly TRBD1 on 5 matching bases. This CDR3 comprises 18 residues. CDR1 is MDHEN and CDR2 is SYDVKM in the germline V gene. V was cut by 5 bases and J by 4 bases, with 26 bases left in between. The DNA for the CDR3 is TGTGCCAGCAGTCAAGGTGGAGCCCAGGTGACAGTGGGCTATGGCTACACCTTC. Protein product: CASSQGGAQVTVGYGYTF.

This chain joins TRBV21-1 and TRBJ2-7; no check of the table's D call, TRBD1, against the DNA was made. TRBV21-1 is deemed a pseudogene. The CDR3 has 14 amino acids. CDR3 sequence (DNA): TGTGCCAGCAGCAAAAGACAGGGCGGCTACGAGCAGTACGTC. Translated: CASSKRQGGYEQYV.